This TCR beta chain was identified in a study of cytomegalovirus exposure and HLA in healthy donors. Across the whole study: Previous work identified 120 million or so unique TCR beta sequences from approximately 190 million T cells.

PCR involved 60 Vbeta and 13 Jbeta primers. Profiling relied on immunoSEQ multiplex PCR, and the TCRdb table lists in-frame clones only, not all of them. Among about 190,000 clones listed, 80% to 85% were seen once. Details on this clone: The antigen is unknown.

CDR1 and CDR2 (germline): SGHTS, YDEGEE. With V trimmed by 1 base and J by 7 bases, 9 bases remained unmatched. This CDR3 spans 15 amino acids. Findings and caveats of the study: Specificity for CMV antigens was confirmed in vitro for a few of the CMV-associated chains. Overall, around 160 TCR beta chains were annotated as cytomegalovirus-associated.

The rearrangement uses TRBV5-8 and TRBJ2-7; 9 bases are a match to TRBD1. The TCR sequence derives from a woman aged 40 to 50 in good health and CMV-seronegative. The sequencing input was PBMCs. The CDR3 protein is CASSLTGQGTGEQYF. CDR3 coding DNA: TGTGCCAGCAGCTTGACCGGACAGGGGACAGGGGAGCAGTACTTC.